These 13 T cell receptor beta chains were sequenced from one sample in a study of T cells in tumors and immune-related adverse events. Libraries were prepared by immunoSEQ multiplex PCR; TCRdb keeps only in-frame clonotypes and omits some of them. The sample carries around 8,100 clones, around 94% recorded once. Here the sequenced sample was lymph node tissue, taken from a patient treated with anti-PD-1 therapy. These receptor sequences come from a female donor with metastatic renal cell carcinoma.

V and J are TRBV18 and TRBJ2-6; D not certain. CDR1 and CDR2 (germline): KGHSH, LQKENI. The CDR3 is 15 amino acids. V lost 3 bases and J lost 2, with 8 bases in between. CDR3 region: CASSPPETGANVLTF. In DNA, the CDR3 is TGTGCCAGCTCACCCCCAGAGACTGGGGCCAACGTCCTGACTTTC.

The rearrangement uses TRBV7-9 and TRBJ1-1; D is uncertain. The CDR3 contains 13 residues. The V gene lost 2 bases and the J gene lost 1 base, with 5 bases spanning the gap. Germline V gene data show CDR1 as SEHNR and CDR2 as FQNEAQ (reference sequence). CDR3 nucleotides: TGTGCCAGCAGCTTATCGGAGAACACTGAAGCTTTCTTT. Encoded protein: CASSLSENTEAFF.

The chain recombines TRBV11-3 with TRBJ2-1, with 16 bases matching TRBD2. The V gene's germline CDR1 is SGHNT and CDR2 YENEEA. V shed 5 bases and J 6 bases; nucleotides not matched to a gene: 4. The CDR3 sequence is 16 residues long. CDR3 nucleotides: TGTGCCAGCAGCCGGGGACTAGCGGGAGGGCCCAATGAGCAGTTCTTC. Its protein product is CASSRGLAGGPNEQFF.

The chain uses TRBV4-3 and TRBJ1-1; a weak D match, TRBD1 (6 bases). The CDR3 runs to 17 residues. V was cut by 1 base and J by 4 bases, with 19 bases left in between. Germline lookup yields CDR1 LGHNA and CDR2 YSLEER. The CDR3 region is CASSQATLGGRSTEAFF. The CDR3 bases are TGCGCCAGCAGCCAAGCTACCCTCGGGGGGCGTAGCACTGAAGCTTTCTTT.

V is TRBV6-1 and J is TRBJ2-4, with a tentative D call TRBD2 (6 bases). Looked up from germline, CDR1 is MNHNS and CDR2 is SASEGT. V lost 2 bases and J lost 11, with 13 bases in between. The CDR3 is made up of 13 amino acids. The CDR3 DNA follows: TGTGCCAGCAGTGAAATCCAACTAGCCCTTCAGTACTTC. Translation gives CASSEIQLALQYF.

This sequence joins TRBV6-1 and TRBJ2-5; tentatively, D is TRBD1 (5 bases). V lost 4 bases, J lost 5 bases, and 8 bases lay in between. Germline V gene lookup returns CDR1 MNHNS and CDR2 SASEGT. CDR3 size: 12 residues. The CDR3 region has the DNA TGTGCCAGCAGTGCTAGGGGTGAGACCCAGTACTTC. Translation: CASSARGETQYF.

This clone was detected once. The chain couples TRBV5-4 to TRBJ2-3; the match to TRBD2 covers 8 bases. In germline, CDR1 is SGHNT, CDR2 YYREEE (reference sequence). The CDR3 is made up of 15 amino acids. J lost 6 bases, V lost 6 bases, and 12 bases had no gene match. The CDR3 here is CASKTGGGGSDTQYF. CDR3 DNA sequence: TGTGCCAGCAAAACCGGGGGGGGCGGATCGGATACGCAGTATTTT.

This sequence joins TRBV30 and TRBJ2-7; TRBD2 aligns across 7 bases. With V trimmed by 3 bases and J by 5 bases, 7 bases remained unmatched. The CDR3 has 13 amino acids. Germline CDR1 GTSNPN, CDR2 SVGIG (reference sequence). CDR3 loop: CAWRVTSFDEQYF. For the CDR3, the DNA is TGTGCCTGGAGGGTGACTAGCTTCGACGAGCAGTACTTC.

This chain connects TRBV7-9 to TRBJ1-5; 8 bases fit TRBD1. The length of the CDR3 is 14 residues. Germline values: CDR1 SEHNR, CDR2 FQNEAQ (reference sequence). V shed 2 bases, J shed 6 bases, and the junction held 3 bases outside the gene matches. The CDR3 region is CASSLNRGGQPQHF. Here the CDR3 DNA reads TGTGCCAGCAGCTTAAACAGGGGGGGTCAGCCCCAGCATTTT.

This chain joins TRBV30 and TRBJ2-7; D not certain. Germline V gene sequence: CDR1 GTSNPN, CDR2 SVGIG (reference sequence). This CDR3 has 11 residues. V was cut by 2 bases and J by 1 base, with 3 bases left in between. CDR3 nucleotide sequence: TGTGCCTGGAGTACATCCTACGAGCAGTACTTC. The encoded protein is CAWSTSYEQYF.

The gene calls are TRBV19 and TRBJ2-7; 7 nucleotides align to TRBD2. Germline CDR1 and CDR2: LNHDA and SQIVND (reference sequence). The length of the CDR3 is 15 residues. The trim removed 5 bases at V and 1 base at J, leaving 8 bases unmatched. The CDR3 nucleotides read TGTGCCAGTAGTGGGGGGGACTCCCGATCCTACGAGCAGTACTTC. Translated, it gives CASSGGDSRSYEQYF.

The chain links TRBV4-2 to TRBJ2-1; 14 bases map to TRBD2. V lost 4 bases, J lost 10 bases, and 9 bases stayed unmatched. Per germline, CDR1 LGHNA and CDR2 YNFKEQ. There are 16 residues in the CDR3. CDR3 residues: CASSPLGLAGAKEQFF. The CDR3 DNA is TGTGCCAGCAGCCCTCTGGGACTAGCGGGAGCAAAAGAGCAGTTCTTC.

Details on this clone: Relative to the germline gene, one junction end is altered; a read error may explain this. Other DNA sequences in the same sample also yield this CDR3. The chain employs TRBV7-8 and TRBJ1-5; D possibly corresponds to TRBD1 (6 bases). Germline CDR1 reads SGHVS; CDR2 reads FQNEAQ. The CDR3 covers 14 residues. This CDR3 reads CASSTRTVNQPQHF. CDR3 bases: TGCGCCAGCAGCACTAGGACAGTTAATCAGCCCCAGCATTTT.